Included here is one T cell receptor (beta chain) sequence, with context. The target antigen is unknown. Clones were read by immunoSEQ multiplex PCR, and TCRdb kept only the in-frame ones, dropping some. Of some 150,000 clones listed, approximately 88% are singletons. The data are from a study of T cell responses to AZD1222 COVID-19 vaccine. The study, taken as a whole, reports: In a largely white British group with more females than males, clonal diversity was possibly underestimated. CD4 TCRs linked to vaccination spanned spike, dominating at 160-218 and 743-854. An increase in Spike-specific TCR breadth and depth was observed after two AZD1222 doses. In the spike-specific TCR repertoire, nearly half reportedly target unmutated variant regions.

The source was peripheral blood, collected 28 days after the second dose of the MenACWY control vaccine. The clonotype originates from an adult who received the MenACWY meningococcal vaccine as a control.

The CDR3 DNA reads TGTGCCAGCAGCTTGGCGCGGGGGGGATACAATGAGCAGTTCTTC. Translation gives CASSLARGGYNEQFF. The chain combines TRBV11-2 with TRBJ2-1; TRBD2 aligns across 9 bases. This CDR3 region has 15 residues. V was clipped by 3 bases and J by 4 bases; unmatched bases: 4. Per the germline V gene, CDR1 is SGHAT and CDR2 is FQNNGV.